This T cell receptor (beta chain) was captured in a study of T cells in Graves' hyperthyroidism and ophthalmopathy. Broader study findings: The model identified upcoming ophthalmopathy a median approximately six months ahead of onset.

Germline assignment: CDR1 MNHEY and CDR2 SMNVEV (reference sequence). This CDR3 is 14 amino acids long. The table lists this clonotype with a count of one. Its cognate antigen is unknown. One end of the junction is discordant with germline, which a read error may explain. This sample holds PBMCs from roughly 10 ml fresh peripheral blood. TCR beta CDR3 region amplification was performed from RNA transcripts. A first-round RT-PCR of the TCR CDR3 used the HTBI primer set. From the multiplex PCR reads, TCRdb called clonotypes with MiXCR, one entry per CDR3 protein. The table includes roughly 510,000 distinct CDR3 sequences, 20% to 25% detected once.

The TCR originated in a man aged 18 to 29 with Graves' hyperthyroidism. This sequence joins TRBV27 and TRBJ1-1; D might be TRBD1 (6 bases). Source material: blood. CDR3 DNA sequence: TGTGCCATCAGTGAGGGACCGGGGGACACCGAAGCTTTCTTT. It specifies CAISEGPGDTEAFF.